Shown below are 9 T cell receptor beta chains from a single sample sequenced in a study of early T cells in non-severe SARS-CoV-2 infection. TCRdb re-derived calls from the 5' RACE reads in MiXCR, one entry per CDR3 protein. The table shows 20,000 to 25,000 distinct CDR3 sequences, with about 4.3% occurring only once. Input material: whole blood. The origin of the receptors is an adult who was a healthcare worker with PCR-confirmed SARS-CoV-2 infection or an uninfected control (not recorded which).

For the CDR3, the DNA is TGTGCCAGCAGCTGGGACGGACGGGTGGGTGAGACCCAGTACTTC. It is translated as CASSWDGRVGETQYF. V and J are TRBV6-6 and TRBJ2-5; D is possibly TRBD1 or TRBD2 (5 bases each). V shed 6 bases and J shed 5 bases, with 19 bases lying between them. The CDR3 covers 15 residues. Per germline, CDR1 MNHNY and CDR2 SVGAGI (reference sequence).

This clonotype has at least ten counts. V and J are TRBV4-2 and TRBJ1-1; the D gene is possibly TRBD1 (5 bases). Trimming stripped 4 bases from V and 0 bases from J, with 9 bases between. Germline V CDR1 and CDR2: LGHNA, YNFKEQ. This CDR3 has 14 residues. CDR3 loop: CASSPGLLNTEAFF. CDR3 nucleotide sequence: TGTGCCAGCAGCCCGGGACTTTTGAACACTGAAGCTTTCTTT.

The V and J genes are TRBV7-2 and TRBJ2-7; 15 bases align to TRBD2. V trimming: 3 bases; J trimming: 7 bases; junction bases outside the gene matches: 4. Germline values: CDR1 SGHTA, CDR2 FQGNSA. There are 15 residues in the CDR3. The CDR3: CASSFPGLAGGEQYF. The CDR3, as DNA: TGTGCCAGCAGCTTTCCGGGACTAGCGGGGGGTGAGCAGTACTTC.

By share, this clonotype ranks as medium-sized. The V call is TRBV12-3 or TRBV12-4, the J call TRBJ2-7; D unclear. CDR3 length equals 13 residues. Between the trimmed V and J ends, which lost 7 bases and 2 bases, there was a span of 12 bases. The CDR3 region has the DNA TGTGCCAGCACGGTGTCGAGCCCCTACGAGCAGTACTTC. It yields the protein CASTVSSPYEQYF.

This chain joins TRBV7-9 and TRBJ1-1; D unclear. Trimming stripped 5 bases from V and 8 bases from J, with 9 bases between. CDR1 and CDR2 (germline): SEHNR, FQNEAQ (reference sequence). This CDR3 is built from 11 residues. CDR3 DNA: TGTGCCAGCAGCGGTCAGTGGGAAGCTTTCTTT. The encoded protein is CASSGQWEAFF.

In this sample, this clonotype turned up many times. This chain connects TRBV20-1 to TRBJ2-3; 11 positions match TRBD2. The CDR3 runs to 16 residues. The germline V gene encodes CDR1 DFQATT and CDR2 SNEGSKA (reference sequence). J gave up 5 bases and V 3 bases, and 10 bases lay outside the gene matches. The CDR3 here is CSASSTSGGRGDTQYF. CDR3 bases: TGCAGTGCTAGTTCTACTAGCGGGGGACGCGGAGATACGCAGTATTTT.

This clonotype was detected ten times or more. The chain is built from TRBV10-1 and TRBJ2-1; D not certain. Germline V gives CDR1 WNHNN, CDR2 SYGVQD (reference sequence). V was shortened by 3 bases and J by 10 bases, with 7 bases between the two germline ends. The CDR3 is made up of 11 amino acids. CDR3 in DNA: TGCGCCAGCAGTGATCTCAGCGAGCAGTTCTTC. It specifies CASSDLSEQFF.

For this clonotype: A junction end diverges from the germline sequence, so it may reflect a read error. V is TRBV5-5 and J is TRBJ2-1; possibly TRBD2 for D (5 bases). Germline CDR1 reads SGHKS; CDR2 reads YYEKEE (reference sequence). There are 15 residues in the CDR3. CDR3 sequence (DNA): TGTGCCAGCAGCTCGACGGGGAACTCCCACAATGAGCAGTTCTTC. Translating gives CASSSTGNSHNEQFF.

This clonotype was seen repeatedly, ten times or more. The gene calls are TRBV5-1 and TRBJ2-1; D is unresolved. CDR1 SGHRS and CDR2 YFSETQ come from the germline V gene. Trimming cost V 4 bases and J 5 bases, with 16 bases left between them. This CDR3 has 15 amino acids. The CDR3 bases are TGCGCCAGCAGCCTTGACCCATCGACGAACAATGAGCAGTTCTTC. This translates into CASSLDPSTNNEQFF.